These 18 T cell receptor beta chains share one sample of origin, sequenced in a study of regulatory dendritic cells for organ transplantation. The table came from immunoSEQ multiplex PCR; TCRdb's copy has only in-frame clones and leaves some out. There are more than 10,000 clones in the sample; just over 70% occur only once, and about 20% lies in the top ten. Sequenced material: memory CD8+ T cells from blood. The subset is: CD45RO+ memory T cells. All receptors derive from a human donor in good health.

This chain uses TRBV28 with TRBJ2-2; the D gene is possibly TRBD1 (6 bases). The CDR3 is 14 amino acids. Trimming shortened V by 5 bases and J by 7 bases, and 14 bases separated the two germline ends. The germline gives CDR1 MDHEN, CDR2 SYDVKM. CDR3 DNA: TGTGCCAGCAGTACAGGGAAAGGGGGCGGGGAGCTGTTTTTT. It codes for CASSTGKGGGELFF.

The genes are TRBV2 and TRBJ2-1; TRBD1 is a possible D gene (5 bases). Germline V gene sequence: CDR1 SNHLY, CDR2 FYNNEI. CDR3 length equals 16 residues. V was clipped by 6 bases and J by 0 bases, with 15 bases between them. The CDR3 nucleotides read TGTGCCAGCAGCCCGACAGAGCTTAGCTCCTACAATGAGCAGTTCTTC. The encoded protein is CASSPTELSSYNEQFF.

CDR3 bases: TGCGCCAGCGACCCGGGACTAGCTTCCAATGAGCAGTTCTTC. Its translation is CASDPGLASNEQFF. The chain combines TRBV10-2 with TRBJ2-1, with 9 bases aligning to TRBD2. The CDR3 totals 14 residues. Germline V gene sequence: CDR1 WSHSY, CDR2 SAAADI. J was trimmed by 6 bases and V by 8 bases; bases with no gene match: 8.

CDR3 in DNA: TGCGCCAGCAGCCAATTCTACGGGGCCAACAATGAGCAGTTCTTC. It encodes CASSQFYGANNEQFF. The V and J genes are TRBV4-1 and TRBJ2-1; D could derive from TRBD1 or TRBD2 (5 bases each). The CDR3 runs to 15 residues. Germline-derived CDR1 and CDR2 are MGHRA and YSYEKL. The ends were cut back, 2 bases at V and 5 bases at J, with 13 bases in the middle.

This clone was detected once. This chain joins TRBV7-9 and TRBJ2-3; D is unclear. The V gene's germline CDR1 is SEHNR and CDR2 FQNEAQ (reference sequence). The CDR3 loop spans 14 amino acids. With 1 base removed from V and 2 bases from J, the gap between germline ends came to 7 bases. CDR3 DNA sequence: TGTGCCAGCAGCTTAGGGCCCTACACAGATACGCAGTATTTT. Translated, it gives CASSLGPYTDTQYF.

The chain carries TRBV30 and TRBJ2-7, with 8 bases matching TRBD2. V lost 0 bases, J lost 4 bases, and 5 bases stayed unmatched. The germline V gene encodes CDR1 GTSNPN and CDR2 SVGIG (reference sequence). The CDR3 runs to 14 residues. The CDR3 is CAWSVLAGPYEQYF. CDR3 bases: TGTGCCTGGAGTGTCTTAGCGGGACCTTACGAGCAGTACTTC.

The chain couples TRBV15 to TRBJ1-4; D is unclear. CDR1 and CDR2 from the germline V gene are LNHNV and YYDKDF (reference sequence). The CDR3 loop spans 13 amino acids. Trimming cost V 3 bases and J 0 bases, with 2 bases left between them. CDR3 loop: CATSRTTNEKLFF. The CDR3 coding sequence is TGTGCCACCAGCAGGACAACTAATGAAAAACTGTTTTTT.

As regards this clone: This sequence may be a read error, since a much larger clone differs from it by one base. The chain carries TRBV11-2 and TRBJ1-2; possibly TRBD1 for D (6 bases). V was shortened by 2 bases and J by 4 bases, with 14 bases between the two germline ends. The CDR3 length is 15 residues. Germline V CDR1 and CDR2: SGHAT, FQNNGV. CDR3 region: CASSLRDTRAYGYTF. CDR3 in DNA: TGTGCCAGCAGCTTAAGGGACACCAGGGCCTATGGCTACACCTTC.

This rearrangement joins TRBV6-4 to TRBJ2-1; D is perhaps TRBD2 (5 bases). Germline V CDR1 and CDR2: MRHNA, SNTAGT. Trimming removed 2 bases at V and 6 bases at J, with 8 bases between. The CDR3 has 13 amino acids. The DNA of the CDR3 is TGTGCCAGCAGTGACGGGAGCGGCAATGAGCAGTTCTTC. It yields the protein CASSDGSGNEQFF.

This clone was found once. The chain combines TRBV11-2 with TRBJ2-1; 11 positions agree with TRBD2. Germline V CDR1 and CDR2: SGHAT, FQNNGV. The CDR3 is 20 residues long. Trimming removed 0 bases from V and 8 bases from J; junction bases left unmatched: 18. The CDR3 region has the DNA TGTGCCAGCAGCTTAGACTTGACTAGCGGGGACGCCGGGTGGTGGGATGAGCAGTTCTTC. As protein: CASSLDLTSGDAGWWDEQFF.

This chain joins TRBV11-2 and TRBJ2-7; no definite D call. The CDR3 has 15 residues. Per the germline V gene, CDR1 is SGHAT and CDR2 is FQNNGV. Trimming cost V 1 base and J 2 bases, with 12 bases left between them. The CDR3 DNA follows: TGTGCCAGCAGCTTAGGGCAGACGCTTACCTACGAGCAGTACTTC. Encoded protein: CASSLGQTLTYEQYF.

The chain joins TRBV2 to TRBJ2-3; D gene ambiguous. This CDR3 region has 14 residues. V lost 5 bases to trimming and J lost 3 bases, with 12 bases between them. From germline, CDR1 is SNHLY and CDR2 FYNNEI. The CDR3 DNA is TGTGCCAGCAGTTTCCCAGGAAGAACAGATACGCAGTATTTT. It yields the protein CASSFPGRTDTQYF.

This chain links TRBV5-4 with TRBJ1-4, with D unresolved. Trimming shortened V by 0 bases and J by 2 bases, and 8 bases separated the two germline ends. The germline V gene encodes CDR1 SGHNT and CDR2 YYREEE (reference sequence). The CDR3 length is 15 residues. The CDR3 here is CASSLAGRTNEKLFF. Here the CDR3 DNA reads TGTGCCAGCAGCTTGGCGGGAAGGACTAATGAAAAACTGTTTTTT. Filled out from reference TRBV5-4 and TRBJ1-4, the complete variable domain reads ETGVTQSPTHLIKTRGQQVTLRCSSQSGHNTVSWYQQALGQGPQFIFQYYREEENGRGNFPPRFSGLQFPNYSSELNVNALELDDSALYLCASSLAGRTNEKLFFGSGTQLSVL.

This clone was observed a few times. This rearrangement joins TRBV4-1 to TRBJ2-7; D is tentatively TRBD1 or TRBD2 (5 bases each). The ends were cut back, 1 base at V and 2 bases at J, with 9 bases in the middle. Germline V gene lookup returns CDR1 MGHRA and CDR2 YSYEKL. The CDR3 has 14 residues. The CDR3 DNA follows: TGCGCCAGCAGCCAAGGATGGGGGACCTACGAGCAGTACTTC. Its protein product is CASSQGWGTYEQYF.

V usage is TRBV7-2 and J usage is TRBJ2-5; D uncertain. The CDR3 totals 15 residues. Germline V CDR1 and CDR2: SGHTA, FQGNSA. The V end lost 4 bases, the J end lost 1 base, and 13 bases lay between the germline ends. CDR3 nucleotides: TGTGCCAGCAGCTCAAAATATAGGATCCAAGAGACCCAGTACTTC. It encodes CASSSKYRIQETQYF.

CDR3 region: CASSGNLWTGAYNEQFF. The CDR3 DNA reads TGCGCCAGCAGCGGAAACCTTTGGACAGGGGCCTACAATGAGCAGTTCTTC. The V and J genes are TRBV4-1 and TRBJ2-1; 9 positions match TRBD1. Germline assignment: CDR1 MGHRA and CDR2 YSYEKL. The V segment lost 5 bases and the J segment 2 bases; nucleotides outside the gene matches: 10. This CDR3 has 17 amino acids.

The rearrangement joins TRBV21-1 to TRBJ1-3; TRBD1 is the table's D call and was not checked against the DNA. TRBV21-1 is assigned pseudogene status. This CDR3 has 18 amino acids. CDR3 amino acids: CASWTGTFVRDSGNTIYF. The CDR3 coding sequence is TGTGCCAGCTGGACCGGGACATTCGTCAGGGACTCTGGAAACACCATATATTTT.

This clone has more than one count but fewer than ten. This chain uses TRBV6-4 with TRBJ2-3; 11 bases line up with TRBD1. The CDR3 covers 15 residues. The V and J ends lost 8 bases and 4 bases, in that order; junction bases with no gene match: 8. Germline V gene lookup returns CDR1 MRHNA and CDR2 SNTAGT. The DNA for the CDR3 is TGTGCCAGCGCTCCCGGGACAGGGGGGGCAGATACGCAGTATTTT. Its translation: CASAPGTGGADTQYF.